This TCR beta chain was identified during a study of T cell repertoires in cytomegalovirus infection. The overall study: Used in the study were CMV epitopes, some recently identified and HLA-C-restricted, others well-studied and HLA-B-restricted. Public signatures in TCR beta pointed to CMV infection and matching HLA type.

Each CDR3 protein gets one entry after TCRdb re-called the reads with MiXCR. The data show about 350,000 distinct CDR3 sequences, with about 35% seen just once and about 13% held by the top ten. Study-wide results and limits: It was HLA-C-restricted CMV-specific TCR beta clonotypes that dominated the response ex vivo.

CDR3 length equals 16 residues. Germline loops: CDR1 SGHAT, CDR2 FQNNGV. With V trimmed by 4 bases and J by 7 bases, 7 bases remained unmatched. Turning to this clonotype: Its matching antigen is unknown.

Here the sequenced sample was cultured PBMCs, taken from culture after CMV antigen stimulation. This receptor was obtained from a human donor in good health (CMV status not recorded). Some clones in this sample may be carry-over from other donors' samples. The gene calls are TRBV11-2 and TRBJ2-1, with 13 bases fitting TRBD2. The CDR3 spells CASSSRTSGRRNEQFF. Here the CDR3 DNA reads TGTGCCAGCAGCTCTCGGACTAGCGGGAGACGTAATGAGCAGTTCTTC.